This T cell receptor beta chain was obtained from a study of a mutant IDH1 vaccine in newly diagnosed glioma. Study summary: Patients arrived already treated with radiotherapy, temozolomide, or both, most having had both.

Clones were read by immunoSEQ multiplex PCR, and TCRdb kept only the in-frame ones, dropping some. This sample has 85,000 to 100,000 clones, with over 85% found just once. Time point meaning: baseline, week 1 (first vaccination visit). Treatment: pre-vaccination baseline after standard-of-care therapy. The CDR3 sequence is 13 residues long. The germline CDR1 and CDR2 sequences are MNHEY and SVGAGI. The V end was cut by 2 bases, the J end by 2 bases, with 7 bases between. Material: PBMCs, obtained from a glioma patient treated with radiotherapy, temozolomide or both. This TCR derives from a woman aged 45-60 years with glioma. V gene TRBV6-5 combines with J gene TRBJ2-7, with a tentative D call TRBD1 (6 bases). The CDR3 spells CASSYGTTYEQYF. The CDR3 coding sequence is TGTGCCAGCAGTTACGGGACAACCTACGAGCAGTACTTC.